This T cell receptor beta chain was found in a study of post-analysis software for immune sequencing data. Regarding the study as a whole: Four or five TRBV segments were more frequent in patients than controls; TRBV5-6, TRBV5-1 and TRBV20-1 belonged to this group.

cDNA libraries for TCR beta contained unique molecular identifiers. Some 500,000 cDNA molecules were recovered from an input of about 1 to 10 million T cells. Each CDR3 protein gets one entry after TCRdb re-called the PCR reads with MiXCR. The data hold hundreds of thousands of distinct CDR3 sequences, with around 60% observed a single time. Details on this clonotype: Antigen: not known.

This CDR3 has 16 amino acids. With V trimmed by 6 bases and J by 8 bases, 10 bases remained unmatched. In germline, CDR1 is LNHDA, CDR2 SQIVND (reference sequence). V and J are TRBV19 and TRBJ2-1; TRBD2 matches at 13 bases. This sequence originates from a girl aged 2 to 10 with multiple sclerosis. The sample taken for sequencing was blood. DNA for the CDR3: TGTGCCAGTAGCATCTCCCGGACTAGCGGGGGTTATGAGCAGTTCTTC. Its protein product is CASSISRTSGGYEQFF.